This paragraph reports one T cell receptor beta chain. This sample was included in a study of T cell changes during pregnancy in multiple sclerosis. V gave up 2 bases and J gave up 5 bases, with 16 bases separating them. This CDR3 spans 15 amino acids. Germline CDR1 reads MNHNY; CDR2 reads SVGAGI (reference sequence). Libraries were prepared by immunoSEQ multiplex PCR; TCRdb keeps only in-frame clonotypes and omits some of them. The table shows some 20,000 clones, with 85% to 90% occurring only once. This receptor was identified in a female donor in good health, enrolled as a control in a pregnancy study. The input for sequencing was CD8+ T cells from peripheral blood mononuclear cells, taken in the second trimester of pregnancy. The genes are TRBV6-6 and TRBJ2-7, with D perhaps matching TRBD2 (5 bases). The CDR3 protein is CASSYTIGRENEQYF. The CDR3 DNA reads TGTGCCAGCAGTTACACCATAGGAAGGGAGAACGAGCAGTACTTC.